The clone carrying this T cell receptor (beta chain) was observed many times. The antigen is unknown. Every sequencing run gave over 170 million TCR-beta sequences, taken from 15-18 subjects. From the 5' RACE reads, TCRdb called clonotypes with MiXCR, one entry per CDR3 protein. This repertoire shows roughly 31,000 distinct CDR3 sequences, over 4% found once; its top ten account for about 23%. CDR1 is SGHRS and CDR2 is YFSETQ in the germline V gene. The trim removed 4 bases at V and 7 bases at J, leaving 8 bases unmatched. The CDR3 is made up of 14 amino acids. Volunteers from a blood bank in Maryland, USA, constituted the healthy controls. The starting material, 2 million PBMCs stored at -80 C, gave rise to the unsorted libraries. The data stem from a study of neurological immune-mediated disorders. Study results and limitations: HTLV-1-associated myelopathy had the most TCR clonal expansion, whereas multiple sclerosis had the least (lower than in healthy controls).

Specimen: PBMCs. This clonotype was sampled from a young man in good health. The J gene is TRBJ2-7, the V gene TRBV5-1; TRBD1 matches at 10 bases. The CDR3 DNA reads as TGCGCCAGCAGCGAGCCGGGACAGGGGAGGGAGCAGTACTTC. Residues: CASSEPGQGREQYF.